This T cell receptor (beta chain) is from a study of T cells in Graves' hyperthyroidism and ophthalmopathy. Those patients with uncontrolled infection, other autoimmune disease, pregnancy or lactation were excluded. This clonotype has a count of ten or more. RNA transcripts gave rise to amplified TCR beta CDR3 regions. The study used the HTBI primer set for a first-round RT-PCR of the TCR CDR3. Each CDR3 protein gets one entry after TCRdb re-called the multiplex PCR reads with MiXCR. The sample includes approximately 590,000 distinct CDR3 sequences, roughly 14% of them seen just once. This CDR3 is 14 amino acids long. Germline-derived CDR1 and CDR2 are DFQATT and SNEGSKA (reference sequence). V dropped 6 bases and J dropped 7 bases, with 22 bases sitting between them.

The source of this sequence is a woman aged 25-40 years with Graves' hyperthyroidism. The sample was blood. V gene TRBV20-1 combines with J gene TRBJ2-7; maybe TRBD2 (6 bases). The CDR3 DNA reads TGCAGTGCCAGCAGAGGAACCCGGGACTCGGAGCAGTACTTC. This gives the protein CSASRGTRDSEQYF.